This T cell receptor beta chain was sequenced during a study of T-cell reconstitution after alpha-beta-depleted transplantation in children. The study's findings and limits: Newly generated T cells supplied most T-cell counts and diversity one year post-transplant. Recipient T cells and thymic progenitors that survived gave rise to the high TCRbeta diversity observed at day 60 in some patients. As was reported, about two months after transplant, alpha-beta T cells came from several hundred expanded graft clones.

Comments on this clonotype: Its specificity is unknown.

A TCRbeta library incorporating unique molecular identifiers was prepared. In TCRdb, the PCR reads were re-called with MiXCR into one record per CDR3 protein. The sample shows about 600,000 distinct CDR3 sequences, more than 20% of them seen only once. The CDR3 totals 16 residues. CDR1 is SGHRS, CDR2 YFSETQ, per germline. V was pared by 0 bases and J by 2 bases, with 15 bases between. The specimen comprised PBMCs, mostly from graft donor cells, sampled 360 days after TCRalphabeta/CD19-depleted stem cell transplant. The chain carries TRBV5-1 and TRBJ2-7; D remains unclear. This sequence originates from a boy in the first two years of life who had a stem cell transplant for acute myeloid leukemia, so the T cells may come from the graft donor. The CDR3: CASSLGADLRPYEQYF. CDR3 in DNA: TGCGCCAGCAGCTTGGGAGCCGATCTTCGTCCCTACGAGCAGTACTTC.